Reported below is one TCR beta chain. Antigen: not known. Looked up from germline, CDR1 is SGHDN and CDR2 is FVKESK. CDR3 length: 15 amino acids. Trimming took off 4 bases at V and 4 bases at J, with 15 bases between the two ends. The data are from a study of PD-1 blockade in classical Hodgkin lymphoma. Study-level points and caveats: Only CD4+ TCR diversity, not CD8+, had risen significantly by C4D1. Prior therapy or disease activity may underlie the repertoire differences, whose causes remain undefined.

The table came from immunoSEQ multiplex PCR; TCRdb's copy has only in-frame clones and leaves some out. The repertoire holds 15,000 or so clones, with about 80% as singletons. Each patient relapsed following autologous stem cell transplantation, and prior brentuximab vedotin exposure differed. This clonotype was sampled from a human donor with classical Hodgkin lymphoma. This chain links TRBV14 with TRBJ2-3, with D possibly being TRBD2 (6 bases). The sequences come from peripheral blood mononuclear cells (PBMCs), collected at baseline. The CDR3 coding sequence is TGTGCCAGCAGCCCGAGGACTATGGCATCAGATACGCAGTATTTT. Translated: CASSPRTMASDTQYF.